This TCR beta chain appears in the sequencing data of a study of blood T cell repertoires in COVID-19. On the study more broadly: Samples of COVID-19 (acute and convalescent) were obtained from the United States, Italy and Spain. Sample material is recorded as cDNA or gDNA derived from T cells, B-cell-depleted T cells, or PBMCs.

Germline V gene sequence: CDR1 MNHEY, CDR2 SVGAGI. The CDR3 runs to 14 residues. After removal of 6 bases from V and 1 base from J, the junction contained 5 bases not matched to a gene. Only in-frame clones appear in the TCRdb table, and some are missing; sequencing was by immunoSEQ multiplex PCR. The sample has some 200,000 clones; around 83% are singletons. This clonotype was sampled from a woman aged 40 to 55 with acute or convalescent COVID-19. The sample consisted of peripheral blood. V gene TRBV6-5 combines with J gene TRBJ1-1; 7 nucleotides line up with TRBD1. This chain's CDR3 is CASRMGQQNTEAFF. The CDR3 DNA follows: TGTGCCAGCAGGATGGGACAGCAGAACACTGAAGCTTTCTTT.